This TCR beta chain emerged from a study of shared clonotypes between healthy human individuals. Profiling relied on immunoSEQ multiplex PCR, and the TCRdb table lists in-frame clones only, not all of them. The data contain around 2.3 million clones, 95% of them seen just once; the ten biggest clones take up less than 0.15%. The CDR3 is 12 residues long. V lost 2 bases, J lost 3 bases, and 5 bases lay in between. Germline V CDR1 and CDR2: SGHVS, FQNEAQ. This clone was seen a single time. The sequencing sample was made of naive CD4+ T cells sorted from blood. The subset here: CD45RA+ positively selected. J is TRBJ2-7 and V is TRBV7-8; D ambiguous. The clonotype originates from a man aged 18 to 29 in good health. CDR3: CASSLNFYEQYF. CDR3 coding DNA: TGTGCCAGCAGCTTAAACTTCTACGAGCAGTACTTC. Drawing the rest from reference TRBV7-8 and TRBJ2-7, the complete variable domain is GAGVSQSPRYKVAKRGQDVALRCDPISGHVSLFWYQQALGQGPEFLTYFQNEAQLDKSGLPSDRFFAERPEGSVSTLKIQRTQQEDSAVYLCASSLNFYEQYFGPGTRLTVT.